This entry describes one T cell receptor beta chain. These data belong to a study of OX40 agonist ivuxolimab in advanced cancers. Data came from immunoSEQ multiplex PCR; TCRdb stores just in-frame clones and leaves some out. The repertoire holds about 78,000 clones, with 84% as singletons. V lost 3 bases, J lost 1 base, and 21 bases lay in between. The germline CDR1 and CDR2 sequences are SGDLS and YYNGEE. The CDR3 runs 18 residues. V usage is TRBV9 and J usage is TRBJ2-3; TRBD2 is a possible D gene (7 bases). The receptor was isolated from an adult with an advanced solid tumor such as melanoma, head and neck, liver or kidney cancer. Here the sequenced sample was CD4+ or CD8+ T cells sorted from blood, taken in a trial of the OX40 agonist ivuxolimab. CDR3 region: CASSALLPRGGGTDTQYF. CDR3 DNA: TGTGCCAGCAGCGCGCTACTCCCCAGGGGAGGGGGCACAGATACGCAGTATTTT.